These 25 T cell receptor beta chains came from one sample sequenced in a study of blood T cell repertoires in COVID-19 (dated by TCRdb to the early 2020s). The method was the immunoSEQ multiplex PCR assay. What TCRdb holds here is the immuneACCESS table cut down to in-frame rearrangements. Part of the clones is not present; checked against another copy, under half of the missing clones reflect an unresolved V gene, and the others are unexplained. In this sample the table shows approximately 250,000 clones, 75% to 90% of which occur a single time. The top ten hold over 1.5% of the sample. Specimen: peripheral blood. These receptors all stem from a man aged 25-45 years with active or convalescent COVID-19.

This clone appeared once. Other DNA sequences in the same sample also yield this CDR3. V is TRBV7-2 and J is TRBJ2-3; weak D call: TRBD2 (6 bases). The V gene's germline CDR1 is SGHTA and CDR2 FQGNSA. The V and J ends lost 5 bases and 1 base respectively, with 16 bases between them. The CDR3 loop spans 16 amino acids. CDR3 sequence reads: CASSPEGRGGTDTQYF. The CDR3, as DNA: TGTGCCAGCAGCCCTGAAGGGCGGGGCGGCACAGATACGCAGTATTTT.

The gene calls are TRBV6-5 and TRBJ1-5; perhaps TRBD1 as D (5 bases). V dropped 6 bases and J dropped 0 bases, with 12 bases sitting between them. Germline CDR1 and CDR2: MNHEY and SVGAGI. This CDR3 is built from 15 residues. CDR3 residues: CASSPRGFSNQPQHF. The CDR3 region has the DNA TGTGCCAGCAGCCCGCGGGGGTTTAGCAATCAGCCCCAGCATTTT.

A few counts support this clone. The V and J genes are TRBV2 and TRBJ2-3, with 8 bases fitting TRBD2. Germline V CDR1 and CDR2: SNHLY, FYNNEI. Trimming took 10 bases from V and 4 from J; bases not matched to a gene: 7. This CDR3 contains 13 residues. The CDR3 DNA reads TGTGCCACAAACGGGGGGGCGGCAGATACGCAGTATTTT. It specifies CATNGGAADTQYF.

The chain is built from TRBV19 and TRBJ2-3; D remains ambiguous. Trimming removed 1 base at V and 0 bases at J, with 11 bases between. Germline V CDR1 and CDR2: LNHDA, SQIVND (reference sequence). The CDR3 contains 16 residues. Written as DNA, the CDR3 is TGTGCCAGTAGTATAGGTTTCATTAGCAGCACAGATACGCAGTATTTT. This sequence encodes CASSIGFISSTDTQYF. Using reference TRBV19 and TRBJ2-3 for the parts outside the CDR3, the full variable domain is DGGITQSPKYLFRKEGQNVTLSCEQNLNHDAMYWYRQDPGQGLRLIYYSQIVNDFQKGDIAEGYSVSREKKESFPLTVTSAQKNPTAFYLCASSIGFISSTDTQYFGPGTRLTVL.

CDR3 sequence: CASSLFPGQDSGNTIYF. The CDR3 DNA reads as TGTGCCAGCTCACTTTTTCCGGGACAGGACTCTGGAAACACCATATATTTT. This chain joins TRBV18 and TRBJ1-3, with 8 bases identical to TRBD1. Unmatched junction bases numbered 8, after V lost 4 bases and J lost 0 bases. This CDR3 region has 17 residues. Per the germline V gene, CDR1 is KGHSH and CDR2 is LQKENI.

The CDR3, as DNA: TGTGCCAGCAGCACCGCGAACACAGATACGCAGTATTTT. This gives the protein CASSTANTDTQYF. The rearrangement links TRBV6-5 to TRBJ2-3; D not resolved. The CDR3 runs 13 residues. The V end lost 6 bases, the J end lost 2 bases, and 9 bases lay between the germline ends. Germline-derived CDR1 and CDR2 are MNHEY and SVGAGI.

The CDR3 reads CASSLGIRSGYEQYF. CDR3 sequence (DNA): TGTGCCAGCAGCTTGGGAATCCGAAGCGGATACGAGCAGTACTTC. J is TRBJ2-7 and V is TRBV5-5, with D possibly being TRBD2 (5 bases). The length of the CDR3 is 15 residues. V shed 0 bases and J shed 4 bases, with 14 bases lying between them. Germline V gene lookup returns CDR1 SGHKS and CDR2 YYEKEE (reference sequence).

The chain recombines TRBV19 with TRBJ1-5; no clear D gene. The CDR3 has 13 residues. Trimming removed 1 base at V and 7 bases at J, with 8 bases between. Germline values: CDR1 LNHDA, CDR2 SQIVND (reference sequence). CDR3 sequence (DNA): TGTGCCAGTAGTATAGGTCCGAGACAGCCCCAGCATTTT. Amino acid sequence: CASSIGPRQPQHF.

This clone was detected once. The chain recombines TRBV6-5 with TRBJ2-1, with TRBD2 as a possible D gene (5 bases). The CDR3 is 13 residues long. Germline V gives CDR1 MNHEY, CDR2 SVGAGI. The ends were cut back, 5 bases at V and 6 bases at J, with 11 bases in the middle. The CDR3 nucleotides are TGTGCCAGCAGTCCCCTAGCCTTCAATGAGCAGTTCTTC. Its protein is CASSPLAFNEQFF.

A note on this clone: Other DNA sequences from this sample encode an identical CDR3 as well. V usage is TRBV2 and J usage is TRBJ1-2; D call uncertain. Germline V gene sequence: CDR1 SNHLY, CDR2 FYNNEI. This CDR3 contains 11 residues. V lost 4 bases and J lost 5, with 5 bases in between. The CDR3 nucleotides are TGTGCCAGCAGTGGCGGTTATGGCTACACCTTC. As protein: CASSGGYGYTF.

The chain uses TRBV9 and TRBJ1-6, with D tentatively TRBD1 (6 bases). Germline V gene sequence: CDR1 SGDLS, CDR2 YYNGEE. Deletions cut 6 bases from V and 10 bases from J, with 17 bases between. The CDR3 totals 14 residues. The CDR3 region is CASTGPDSRSPLHF. The CDR3 region has the DNA TGTGCCAGCACAGGGCCGGACAGCCGGTCACCCCTCCACTTT.

This clone was seen only a few times. Other nucleotide sequences in the sample specify the same CDR3. This rearrangement joins TRBV12-3 or TRBV12-4 to TRBJ1-1; D may be TRBD1 (5 bases). Trimming pared 2 bases from V and 1 base from J, leaving 5 bases between. The CDR3 covers 13 residues. The CDR3 DNA is TGTGCCAGCAGTTTACAGGGGAACACTGAAGCTTTCTTT. It translates to CASSLQGNTEAFF.

V and J are TRBV12-3 or TRBV12-4 and TRBJ2-3, with D uncertain. CDR3 length: 13 amino acids. The V gene lost 4 bases and the J gene lost 8 bases, with 13 bases spanning the gap. CDR3 coding DNA: TGTGCCAGCAGTTCCAAGAACGCAGGTACGCAGTATTTT. Translating gives CASSSKNAGTQYF.

About this clone: At one end, the junction sequence differs from germline, possibly due to a read error. This sequence joins TRBV19 and TRBJ1-1; weak D call: TRBD1 (6 bases). Germline CDR1 is LNHDA and CDR2 is SQIVND (reference sequence). The CDR3 has 11 amino acids. The CDR3, as DNA: TGTGCCAGTAGCTCGAAACCGGGACATGCCTTT. Residues: CASSSKPGHAF.

The V and J genes are TRBV15 and TRBJ1-1, with D possibly matching TRBD1 (6 bases). Germline-derived CDR1 and CDR2 are LNHNV and YYDKDF (reference sequence). Deletions cut 4 bases from V and 1 base from J, with 25 bases between. This CDR3 comprises 19 residues. CDR3 loop: CATSNSVGRAGVTNTEAFF. The CDR3 DNA sequence: TGTGCCACCAGCAATTCGGTGGGCCGGGCAGGGGTGACGAACACTGAAGCTTTCTTT.

The chain combines TRBV6-2 or TRBV6-3 with TRBJ1-5, with 8 nucleotides matching TRBD1. The CDR3 runs 15 residues. J was trimmed by 2 bases and V by 2 bases; bases with no gene match: 2. Looked up from germline, CDR1 is MNHEY and CDR2 is SVGEGT. CDR3 sequence: CASSYAGGGNQPQHF. In DNA form, the CDR3 reads TGTGCCAGCAGTTACGCAGGGGGCGGCAATCAGCCCCAGCATTTT.

The genes are TRBV7-8 and TRBJ1-1; D is ambiguous. The CDR3 is 14 residues long. Germline CDR1 is SGHVS and CDR2 is FQNEAQ. Trimming took 4 bases from V and 1 from J, leaving 10 bases between them. The CDR3 here is CASSYSVRNTEAFF. DNA for the CDR3: TGTGCCAGCAGCTATAGCGTCAGGAACACTGAAGCTTTCTTT.

V usage is TRBV10-3 and J usage is TRBJ2-3; tentatively, D is TRBD2 (6 bases). Germline values: CDR1 ENHRY, CDR2 SYGVKD. The CDR3 extends over 13 amino acids. V shed 11 bases and J shed 6 bases, with 18 bases lying between them. CDR3 sequence: CALSGVGSDTQYF. CDR3 nucleotides: TGTGCCCTATCGGGGGTAGGTTCGGATACGCAGTATTTT.

The rearrangement joins TRBV7-9 to TRBJ1-1; 7 nucleotides line up with TRBD1. CDR1 and CDR2 (germline): SEHNR, FQNEAQ (reference sequence). The CDR3 is 14 amino acids. V gave up 8 bases and J gave up 0 bases; unmatched junction bases: 6. CDR3 in DNA: TGTGCCAGCGGCGAAGGGACAGTGAACACTGAAGCTTTCTTT. Amino acids: CASGEGTVNTEAFF.

This chain links TRBV27 with TRBJ2-1; 7 positions agree with TRBD2. V trimming: 7 bases; J trimming: 9 bases; junction bases outside the gene matches: 3. Germline CDR1 reads MNHEY; CDR2 reads SMNVEV (reference sequence). The CDR3 extends over 11 amino acids. The CDR3, as DNA: TGTGCCAGCATTAGCGGGCCTGAGCAGTTCTTC. Protein sequence: CASISGPEQFF.

The chain recombines TRBV19 with TRBJ2-1; D perhaps matches TRBD2 (5 bases). Germline loops: CDR1 LNHDA, CDR2 SQIVND (reference sequence). The CDR3 is 15 amino acids. The germline V and J ends were trimmed by 6 bases and 0 bases, with 12 bases remaining between them. The CDR3 sequence is CASSRTGSSYNEQFF. The CDR3 nucleotides are TGTGCCAGTAGCAGGACTGGAAGCTCCTACAATGAGCAGTTCTTC.

This rearrangement joins TRBV28 to TRBJ1-2; 7 bases are a match to TRBD1. The CDR3 totals 14 residues. CDR1 MDHEN and CDR2 SYDVKM come from the germline V gene. Unmatched junction bases numbered 6, after V lost 6 bases and J lost 2 bases. The CDR3: CASRNQQGNYGYTF. DNA for the CDR3: TGTGCCAGCAGAAACCAACAGGGGAACTATGGCTACACCTTC.

The chain employs TRBV18 and TRBJ2-7; 11 bases are shared with TRBD1. Germline-derived CDR1 and CDR2 are KGHSH and LQKENI. The CDR3 consists of 18 residues. Trimming removed 3 bases from V and 0 bases from J; junction bases left unmatched: 10. The CDR3 loop reads CASSPRTGGGPVSYEQYF. DNA of the CDR3: TGTGCCAGCTCACCCCGGACAGGGGGCGGTCCTGTCTCCTACGAGCAGTACTTC.

J is TRBJ2-3 and V is TRBV9; 10 nucleotides match TRBD2. The CDR3 has 16 amino acids. V shed 3 bases, J shed 2 bases, and the junction held 6 bases outside the gene matches. Germline V CDR1 and CDR2: SGDLS, YYNGEE. The CDR3 sequence: CASSAMGLAITDTQYF. Written as DNA, the CDR3 is TGTGCCAGCAGCGCCATGGGACTAGCGATCACAGATACGCAGTATTTT.

The V call is TRBV4-3, the J call TRBJ2-3; D may be TRBD2 (5 bases). Germline CDR1 and CDR2: LGHNA and YSLEER. The ends were cut back, 0 bases at V and 3 bases at J, with 16 bases in the middle. This CDR3 spans 17 amino acids. CDR3 protein: CASSQDLSGGPTDTQYF. The CDR3 DNA reads as TGCGCCAGCAGCCAAGATCTCAGCGGTGGACCTACAGATACGCAGTATTTT.